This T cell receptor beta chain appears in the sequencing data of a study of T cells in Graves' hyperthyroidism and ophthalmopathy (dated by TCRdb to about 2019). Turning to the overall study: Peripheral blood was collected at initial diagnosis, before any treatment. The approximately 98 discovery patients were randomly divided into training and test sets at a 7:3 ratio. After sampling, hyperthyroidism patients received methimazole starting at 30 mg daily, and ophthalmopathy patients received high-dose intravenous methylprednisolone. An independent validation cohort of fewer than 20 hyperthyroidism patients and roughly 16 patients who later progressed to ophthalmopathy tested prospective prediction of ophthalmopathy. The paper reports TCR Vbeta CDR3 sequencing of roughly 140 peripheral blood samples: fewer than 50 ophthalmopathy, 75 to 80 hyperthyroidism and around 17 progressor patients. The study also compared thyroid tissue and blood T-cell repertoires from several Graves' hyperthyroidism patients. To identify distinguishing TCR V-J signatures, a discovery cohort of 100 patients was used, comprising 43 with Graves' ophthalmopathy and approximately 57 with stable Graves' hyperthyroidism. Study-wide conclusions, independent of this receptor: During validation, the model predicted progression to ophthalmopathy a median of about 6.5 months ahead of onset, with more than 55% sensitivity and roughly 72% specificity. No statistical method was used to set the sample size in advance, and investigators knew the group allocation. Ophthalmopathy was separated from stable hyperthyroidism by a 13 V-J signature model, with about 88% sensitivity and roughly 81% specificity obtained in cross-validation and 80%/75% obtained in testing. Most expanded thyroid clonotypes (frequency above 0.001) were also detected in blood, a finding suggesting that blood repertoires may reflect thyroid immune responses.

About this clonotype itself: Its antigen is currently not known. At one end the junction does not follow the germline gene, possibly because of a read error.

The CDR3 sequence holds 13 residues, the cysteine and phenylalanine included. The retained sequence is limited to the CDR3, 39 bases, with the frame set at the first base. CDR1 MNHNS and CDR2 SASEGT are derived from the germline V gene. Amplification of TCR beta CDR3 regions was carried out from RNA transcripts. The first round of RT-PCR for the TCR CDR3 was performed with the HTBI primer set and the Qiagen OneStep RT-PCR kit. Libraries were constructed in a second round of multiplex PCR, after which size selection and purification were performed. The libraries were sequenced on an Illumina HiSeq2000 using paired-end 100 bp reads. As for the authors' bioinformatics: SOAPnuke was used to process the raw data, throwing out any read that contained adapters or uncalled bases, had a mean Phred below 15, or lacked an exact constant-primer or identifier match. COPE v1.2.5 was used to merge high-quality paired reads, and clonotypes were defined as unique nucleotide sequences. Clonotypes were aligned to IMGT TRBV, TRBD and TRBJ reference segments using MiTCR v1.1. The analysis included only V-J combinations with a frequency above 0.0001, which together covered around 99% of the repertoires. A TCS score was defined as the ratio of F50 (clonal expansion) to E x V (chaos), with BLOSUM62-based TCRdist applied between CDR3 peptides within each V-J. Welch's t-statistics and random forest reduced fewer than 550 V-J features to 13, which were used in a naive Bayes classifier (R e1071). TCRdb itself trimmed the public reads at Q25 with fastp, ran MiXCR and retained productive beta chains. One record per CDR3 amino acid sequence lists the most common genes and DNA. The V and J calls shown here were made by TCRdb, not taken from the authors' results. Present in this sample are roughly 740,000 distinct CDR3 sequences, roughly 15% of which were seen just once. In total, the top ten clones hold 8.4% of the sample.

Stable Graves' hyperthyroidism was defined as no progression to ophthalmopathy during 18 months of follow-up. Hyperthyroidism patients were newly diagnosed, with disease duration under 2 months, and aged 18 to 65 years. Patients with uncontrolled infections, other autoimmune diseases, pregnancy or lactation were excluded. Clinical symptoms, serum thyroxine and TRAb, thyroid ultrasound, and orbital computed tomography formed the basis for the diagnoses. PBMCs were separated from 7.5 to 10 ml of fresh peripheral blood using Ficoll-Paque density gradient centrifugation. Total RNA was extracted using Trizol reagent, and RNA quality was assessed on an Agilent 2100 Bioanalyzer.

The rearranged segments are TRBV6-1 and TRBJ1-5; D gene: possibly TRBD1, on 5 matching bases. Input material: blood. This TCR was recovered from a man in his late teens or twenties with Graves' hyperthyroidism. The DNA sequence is TGTGCCAACAGTTTCGACAGAACTCAGCCCCAGCATTTT. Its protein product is CANSFDRTQPQHF.